This is a list of T cell receptor beta chains from one sample in a study of PD-1 blockade in classical Hodgkin lymphoma. This table comes from immunoSEQ multiplex PCR, and its TCRdb copy is limited to in-frame clones, with some not included. The profile shows over 60,000 clones, around 75% of them singletons. The source material was peripheral blood mononuclear cells (PBMCs), sampled before the second cycle of nivolumab. Receptors originate from a human donor with classical Hodgkin lymphoma. Both conserved end residues are part of each CDR3. A D gene is named only where the DNA matches it firmly. Clone size is stated in some rows and not others, as once, few, many or a class when expanded.

abundance | j_gene | v_gene | d_gene | CDR3aa | CDR3nt
once | TRBJ2-1 | TRBV5-1 | TRBD2 | CASSFHESGSLGNEQFF | TGCGCCAGCAGTTTCCATGAAAGCGGGAGCCTTGGGAATGAGCAGTTCTTC
- | TRBJ2-3 | TRBV30 | TRBD2 | CAWRVWREGGTDTQYF | TGTGCCTGGAGGGTCTGGCGGGAGGGGGGAACAGATACGCAGTATTTT
- | TRBJ2-7 | TRBV25-1 | TRBD1 | CASSEMGTGVYEQYF | TGTGCCAGCAGTGAAATGGGGACAGGGGTCTACGAGCAGTACTTC
- | TRBJ1-2 | TRBV6-4 | - | CASSDSRDGYTF | TGTGCCAGCAGTGACTCGAGGGATGGCTACACCTTC
- | TRBJ1-3 | TRBV19 | - | CASSIGSSSRSGNTIYF | TGTGCCAGTAGTATCGGATCCAGCTCCCGCTCTGGAAACACCATATATTTT
few | TRBJ1-1 | TRBV7-2 | - | CASSWTVNTEAFF | TGTGCCAGCAGCTGGACAGTGAACACTGAAGCTTTCTTT
- | TRBJ2-7 | TRBV7-9 | TRBD1 | CASSPRDRVTHEQYF | TGTGCCAGCAGCCCCCGGGACAGGGTGACCCACGAGCAGTACTTC
- | TRBJ1-2 | TRBV6-6 | - | CASSAKGYYGYTF | TGTGCCAGCAGTGCCAAGGGGTACTATGGCTACACCTTC
once | TRBJ1-2 | TRBV14 | - | CASSQEEQGSGYTF | TGTGCCAGCAGCCAAGAGGAACAGGGATCAGGCTACACCTTC
- | TRBJ2-7 | TRBV4-2 | TRBD2 | CASSQRPQTSGGAYEQYF | TGTGCCAGCAGCCAACGACCCCAAACTAGCGGGGGGGCCTACGAGCAGTACTTC
many | TRBJ1-2 | TRBV18 | - | CASSELQGANYGYTF | TGTGCCAGCTCAGAATTACAGGGAGCTAACTATGGCTACACCTTC
- | TRBJ2-7 | TRBV28 | TRBD1 | CASSSDRVLLEQYF | TGTGCCAGCAGTTCTGACAGGGTCCTCCTCGAGCAGTACTTC
- | TRBJ2-7 | TRBV5-1 | TRBD1 | CASTTQGPSSGGQYF | TGCGCCAGCACTACACAGGGGCCGAGTTCGGGCGGGCAGTACTTC
few | TRBJ1-5 | TRBV19 | - | CASSITGTNSNQPQHF | TGTGCCAGTAGTATCACAGGCACGAATAGCAATCAGCCCCAGCATTTT
- | TRBJ2-5 | TRBV5-1 | - | CASSLAGRDQETQYF | TGCGCCAGCAGCTTGGCCGGGCGGGACCAAGAGACCCAGTACTTC
- | TRBJ1-1 | TRBV5-1 | - | CASRPPQVTEAFF | TGCGCCAGCAGACCGCCCCAGGTCACTGAAGCTTTCTTT
- | TRBJ2-7 | TRBV9 | TRBD2 | CARRGGGGQGAYEQYF | TGCGCCCGCCGCGGCGGGGGGGGGCAGGGGGCCTACGAGCAGTACTTC
- | TRBJ1-6 | TRBV12-5 | - | CASGPSGSYNSPLHF | TGTGCTAGTGGTCCCTCGGGCTCCTATAATTCACCCCTCCACTTT
- | TRBJ1-1 | TRBV28 | - | CASTALPGNTEAFF | TGTGCCAGCACCGCCTTACCAGGGAACACTGAAGCTTTCTTT
- | TRBJ1-6 | TRBV6-5 | - | CASGRTANSPLHF | TGTGCCAGCGGTAGGACAGCAAATTCACCCCTCCACTTT
- | TRBJ1-2 | TRBV29-1 | - | CSVEYVDKAF | TGCAGCGTTGAATACGTAGATAAGGCCTTC
few | TRBJ2-2 | TRBV19 | - | CASSPQPTGELFF | TGTGCCAGTAGTCCCCAGCCCACCGGGGAGCTGTTTTTT
- | TRBJ1-1 | TRBV28 | - | CASSLDGYTEAFF | TGTGCCAGCAGTTTGGATGGGTACACTGAAGCTTTCTTT
once | TRBJ2-1 | TRBV7-2 | TRBD1 | CASRGQESYNEQFF | TGTGCCTCTCGGGGACAGGAGTCCTACAATGAGCAGTTCTTC